The clone carrying this TCR beta chain has just a few counts. Its antigen is currently unknown. Sequencing used immunoSEQ multiplex PCR; TCRdb keeps in-frame clones, though not all of them. The table has 70,000 to 95,000 clones, about 87% seen once. The CDR3 has 15 amino acids. Trimming removed 0 bases at V and 6 bases at J, with 14 bases between. The germline CDR1 and CDR2 sequences are MNHEY and SVGAGI. This sample was included in a study of radiotherapy plus CTLA-4 blockade in lung cancer. Across the whole study: Among all patients, 18% showed objective responses, while about 34% had disease control. The study, taken as a whole, reports: Radiotherapy plus ipilimumab was followed by expansion in blood of tumor-derived TCR clones.

Participants had chemo-refractory metastatic non-small-cell lung cancer and were treated with focal radiation plus ipilimumab CTLA-4 blockade. V is TRBV6-5 and J is TRBJ1-2; D might be TRBD1 (6 bases). This TCR was recovered from a human donor with non-small cell lung cancer that progressed on radiotherapy plus ipilimumab. Sample: peripheral blood, taken from a patient treated with radiotherapy plus ipilimumab. The chain's CDR3 is CASSYSTKGVHGYTF. The CDR3 DNA sequence: TGTGCCAGCAGTTACTCGACTAAGGGGGTTCATGGCTACACCTTC.